This T cell receptor beta chain originates from a study of PD-1 blockade in classical Hodgkin lymphoma. Findings and caveats of the study: CD4+ TCR diversity climbed significantly by C4D1, unlike CD8+ TCR diversity. Although disease activity or prior therapy may be involved, causes of the repertoire differences remain undefined.

Concerning this clone: Its target is not known.

Sequencing used immunoSEQ multiplex PCR; TCRdb keeps in-frame clones, though not all of them. The sample has around 36,000 clones; about nine tenths are singletons. This CDR3 has 15 amino acids. Germline values: CDR1 MNHNS, CDR2 SASEGT. V shed 4 bases, J shed 7 bases, and the junction held 6 bases outside the gene matches. Exposure to brentuximab vedotin varied, and each patient had relapsed following autologous stem cell transplantation. The material was peripheral blood mononuclear cells (PBMCs), obtained at baseline. The sequence was obtained from a human donor with classical Hodgkin lymphoma. The rearrangement joins TRBV6-1 to TRBJ1-6; 8 bases map to TRBD1. In nucleotides, the CDR3 is TGTGCCAGCAGTGTAGACAGGGGAAGGAATTCACCCCTCCACTTT. It yields the protein CASSVDRGRNSPLHF.